This T cell receptor beta chain derives from a study of shared clonotypes between healthy human individuals. Trimming cost V 4 bases and J 0 bases, with 15 bases left between them. Germline V gene data show CDR1 as MGHDK and CDR2 as SYGVNS. The CDR3 has 16 amino acids. Here immunoSEQ multiplex PCR was the method, and the copy in TCRdb shows in-frame clones only, minus some. The sample includes 2.3 million or so clones, just over 90% seen only once; the top ten take approximately 0.4%. The TCR sequence derives from a man younger than 30 in good health. Some clones in this sample may be carry-over from other donors' samples. Material: naive CD4+ T cells from PBMCs. Subset here: CD45RA+ positively selected. The J gene is TRBJ1-1, the V gene TRBV25-1, with a tentative D call TRBD1 (6 bases). The CDR3 loop reads CASSANRAGMNTEAFF. CDR3 bases: TGTGCCAGCAGTGCAAACAGGGCGGGGATGAACACTGAAGCTTTCTTT.